Presented here are 24 T cell receptor beta chains from one specimen sequenced in a study of shared clonotypes between healthy human individuals. Clones were sequenced by immunoSEQ multiplex PCR, and TCRdb holds only the in-frame ones, with some missing. In the table there are approximately 2.5 million clones, more than 80% of which are singletons. Sequencing used naive CD4+ T cells sorted from blood. Noted subset: CD45RA+ positively selected. These receptors were taken from a man between 18 and 29 years old in good health.

This clone was found once. The rearrangement links TRBV6-1 to TRBJ2-7; D might be TRBD1 (6 bases). Germline assignment: CDR1 MNHNS and CDR2 SASEGT. This CDR3 region has 16 residues. V lost 2 bases to trimming and J lost 2 bases, with 16 bases between them. The chain's CDR3 is CASSEWGQRLTYEQYF. The CDR3 nucleotides are TGTGCCAGCAGTGAATGGGGACAACGGCTTACCTACGAGCAGTACTTC.

This clone appeared a few times. The chain links TRBV6-1 to TRBJ1-1; TRBD1 agrees at 7 bases. Trimming at V came to 5 bases and at J to 4 bases, leaving 7 bases not matched to a gene. Germline assignment: CDR1 MNHNS and CDR2 SASEGT. CDR3 length: 14 residues. The CDR3, as DNA: TGTGCCAGCAGTCCGACAGGGAAGGGCACTGAAGCTTTCTTT. As protein: CASSPTGKGTEAFF.

The chain combines TRBV4-2 with TRBJ2-1, with TRBD1 matching over 9 bases. The trim removed 5 bases at V and 4 bases at J, leaving 6 bases unmatched. The CDR3 has 15 residues. The germline V gene has CDR1 LGHNA and CDR2 YNFKEQ. Here the CDR3 reads CASSALQGAYNEQFF. The CDR3 DNA is TGTGCCAGCAGCGCCCTACAGGGGGCGTACAATGAGCAGTTCTTC.

The chain has TRBV30 and TRBJ1-1; D may be TRBD1 (6 bases). Germline CDR1 GTSNPN, CDR2 SVGIG (reference sequence). This CDR3 is built from 12 residues. V was cut by 1 base and J by 8 bases, with 11 bases left in between. The CDR3 DNA is TGTGCCTGGAGTGGGCTGGGGGCAGAAGCTTTCTTT. This codes for CAWSGLGAEAFF.

The V gene is TRBV4-3, the J gene TRBJ2-2; D is perhaps TRBD2 (5 bases). The CDR3 sequence is 15 residues long. Germline values: CDR1 LGHNA, CDR2 YSLEER. V lost 0 bases, J lost 6 bases, and 11 bases lay in between. CDR3 bases: TGCGCCAGCAGCCAAGAAGAGGGATGGGCCGGGGAGCTGTTTTTT. Translation gives CASSQEEGWAGELFF.

The gene calls are TRBV6-1 and TRBJ1-6; D not resolved. Trimming removed 4 bases from V and 4 bases from J, with 17 bases in between. From germline, CDR1 is MNHNS and CDR2 SASEGT. This CDR3 spans 17 amino acids. CDR3: CASSARVSTPYNSPLHF. DNA of the CDR3: TGTGCCAGCAGTGCCCGGGTCTCTACACCTTATAATTCACCCCTCCACTTT.

Notes on this clone: Other DNA sequences of this sample code for an identical CDR3. This chain uses TRBV18 with TRBJ2-6; D unclear. The ends were cut back, 0 bases at V and 0 bases at J, with 3 bases in the middle. CDR1 is KGHSH, CDR2 LQKENI, per germline. CDR3 length: 15 amino acids. The CDR3 DNA reads TGTGCCAGCTCACCACCAATCTCTGGGGCCAACGTCCTGACTTTC. This translates into CASSPPISGANVLTF.

J is TRBJ1-2 and V is TRBV4-1; the D is unclear. The V and J ends lost 0 bases and 3 bases respectively, with 8 bases between them. The CDR3 length is 14 residues. Germline loops: CDR1 MGHRA, CDR2 YSYEKL. The CDR3: CASSQDLSYYGYTF. CDR3 coding DNA: TGCGCCAGCAGCCAAGACTTAAGCTACTATGGCTACACCTTC.

Note on this clone: Other DNA sequences in this sample translate to the same CDR3. The rearrangement uses TRBV2 and TRBJ2-5; 8 positions match TRBD1. Germline V gene lookup returns CDR1 SNHLY and CDR2 FYNNEI. V lost 4 bases, J lost 2 bases, and 3 bases stayed unmatched. The CDR3 has 14 residues. The CDR3 spells CASSADRGQETQYF. Here the CDR3 DNA reads TGTGCCAGCAGTGCCGACAGGGGACAAGAGACCCAGTACTTC.

The genes are TRBV7-9 and TRBJ2-7, with D unresolved. The V gene's germline CDR1 is SEHNR and CDR2 FQNEAQ (reference sequence). The CDR3 totals 13 residues. CDR3 region: CGTQRAGSYEQYF. In DNA, the CDR3 is TGTGGCACCCAGCGCGCCGGCTCCTACGAGCAGTACTTC.

This chain connects TRBV5-1 to TRBJ2-7; 9 bases agree with TRBD2. Trimming at V came to 4 bases and at J to 4 bases, leaving 9 bases not matched to a gene. The germline CDR1 and CDR2 sequences are SGHRS and YFSETQ. There are 15 residues in the CDR3. CDR3 region: CASSVTAGGGYEQYF. DNA for the CDR3: TGCGCCAGCAGCGTGACAGCGGGAGGAGGATACGAGCAGTACTTC.

The chain has TRBV7-8 and TRBJ2-3; weak D call: TRBD1 (5 bases). V lost 5 bases to trimming and J lost 0 bases, with 12 bases between them. The germline CDR1 and CDR2 sequences are SGHVS and FQNEAQ. The CDR3 totals 15 residues. CDR3 nucleotides: TGTGCCAGCAGCGACAGATGGTACAGCACAGATACGCAGTATTTT. It codes for CASSDRWYSTDTQYF.

This clone was seen once. The chain joins TRBV5-1 to TRBJ1-1; TRBD1 matches at 9 bases. Germline V CDR1 and CDR2: SGHRS, YFSETQ. V shed 0 bases and J 3 bases; nucleotides not matched to a gene: 3. The CDR3 length is 15 residues. The CDR3 DNA reads TGCGCCAGCAGCTTGGGGACAGGGGAATACACTGAAGCTTTCTTT. Its translation is CASSLGTGEYTEAFF.

CDR3 bases: TGTGCCAGCAGCGTAGTAACCCTTGGGTTAACCTACGAGCAGTACTTC. It yields the protein CASSVVTLGLTYEQYF. V is TRBV9 and J is TRBJ2-7; D unresolved. Trimming shortened V by 0 bases and J by 2 bases, and 15 bases separated the two germline ends. The CDR3 extends over 16 amino acids. Germline CDR1 SGDLS, CDR2 YYNGEE.

The chain joins TRBV5-6 to TRBJ2-3; the match to TRBD2 covers 11 bases. Germline V CDR1 and CDR2: SGHDT, YYEEEE. The trim removed 3 bases at V and 6 bases at J, leaving 15 bases unmatched. The CDR3 length is 18 residues. The CDR3 DNA follows: TGTGCCAGCAGCTCGACCGCCCGGGGTAGCGGGAGGGAGGATACGCAGTATTTT. Residues: CASSSTARGSGREDTQYF.

A remark on this clone: Other DNA sequences within the sample encode an identical CDR3. V is TRBV6-1 and J is TRBJ2-6, with D possibly called TRBD1 or TRBD2 (6 bases each). Trimming removed 4 bases at V and 4 bases at J, with 11 bases between. Germline V gene lookup returns CDR1 MNHNS and CDR2 SASEGT. The CDR3 is 15 amino acids. Here the CDR3 DNA reads TGTGCCAGCAGTGCGGGGGCCTCCGGGGCCAACGTCCTGACTTTC. This translates into CASSAGASGANVLTF.

V and J are TRBV2 and TRBJ2-1; TRBD2 matches at 8 bases. Germline assignment: CDR1 SNHLY and CDR2 FYNNEI. CDR3 size: 18 residues. Unmatched junction bases numbered 7, after V lost 0 bases and J lost 0 bases. The CDR3 DNA is TGTGCCAGCAGTGAAGCGCTTAGCGGGAAAGGCTCCTACAATGAGCAGTTCTTC. It encodes CASSEALSGKGSYNEQFF.

V gene TRBV9 combines with J gene TRBJ1-1; D call uncertain. The CDR3 covers 13 residues. Trimming removed 0 bases at V and 1 base at J, with 4 bases between. The V gene's germline CDR1 is SGDLS and CDR2 YYNGEE. The CDR3 loop is CASSVAWNTEAFF. The CDR3 DNA reads TGTGCCAGCAGCGTAGCCTGGAACACTGAAGCTTTCTTT.

This clone was seen a few times. This same CDR3 is encoded by further DNA sequences in the sample. The chain combines TRBV2 with TRBJ1-1; TRBD1 aligns across 7 bases. The CDR3 has 13 residues. With V trimmed by 6 bases and J by 2 bases, 3 bases remained unmatched. Looked up from germline, CDR1 is SNHLY and CDR2 is FYNNEI. CDR3 sequence reads: CASSGDSNTEAFF. The CDR3 DNA reads TGTGCCAGCAGCGGGGACAGTAACACTGAAGCTTTCTTT.

This chain links TRBV19 with TRBJ1-1; D is unclear. Germline V gene data show CDR1 as LNHDA and CDR2 as SQIVND (reference sequence). Trimming pared 7 bases from V and 5 bases from J, leaving 17 bases between. The CDR3 loop spans 14 amino acids. CDR3 sequence reads: CASTKTSGLTEAFF. The CDR3, as DNA: TGTGCCAGTACCAAAACGTCCGGTTTAACTGAAGCTTTCTTT.

This chain connects TRBV23-1 to TRBJ2-7; the match to TRBD1 covers 7 bases. TRBV23-1 is labeled an ORF, and its function is uncertain. The CDR3 runs to 15 residues. V shed 3 bases, J shed 5 bases, and the junction held 10 bases outside the gene matches. The CDR3 nucleotides are TGCGCCAGCAGTCACCCGACAGGGCTTCGGGACGAGCAGTACTTC. Its translation: CASSHPTGLRDEQYF.

The chain carries TRBV28 and TRBJ1-5; 7 positions agree with TRBD1. Trimming at V came to 4 bases and at J to 3 bases, leaving 9 bases not matched to a gene. This CDR3 is 16 amino acids long. Germline-derived CDR1 and CDR2 are MDHEN and SYDVKM. DNA of the CDR3: TGTGCCAGCAGTTACCGGACAGGAGTTAACAATCAGCCCCAGCATTTT. Translated: CASSYRTGVNNQPQHF.

CDR3: CASSGVGSRSYEQYF. CDR3 coding DNA: TGTGCCAGCAGTGGGGTAGGGTCCAGATCCTACGAGCAGTACTTC. The chain recombines TRBV6-1 with TRBJ2-7; no clear D gene. V lost 4 bases, J lost 1 base, and 14 bases lay in between. The CDR3 is made up of 15 amino acids. Looked up from germline, CDR1 is MNHNS and CDR2 is SASEGT.

The chain combines TRBV11-2 with TRBJ2-7; unclear D gene. The CDR3 totals 15 residues. The V end lost 2 bases, the J end lost 6 bases, and 17 bases lay between the germline ends. Germline V gives CDR1 SGHAT, CDR2 FQNNGV. The CDR3 coding sequence is TGTGCCAGCAGCTTAATACGCCTAACTTTTGGCGAGCAGTACTTC. It encodes CASSLIRLTFGEQYF. Complete variable domain (other parts from reference TRBV11-2 and TRBJ2-7): EAGVAQSPRYKIIEKRQSVAFWCNPISGHATLYWYQQILGQGPKLLIQFQNNGVVDDSQLPKDRFSAERLKGVDSTLKIQPAKLEDSAVYLCASSLIRLTFGEQYFGPGTRLTVT.